This record concerns one T cell receptor (beta chain) sequence. The germline V gene encodes CDR1 SNHLY and CDR2 FYNNEI. This CDR3 is built from 15 residues. Trimming pared 8 bases from V and 5 bases from J, leaving 21 bases between. Sequenced by immunoSEQ multiplex PCR; TCRdb stores in-frame clones only, minus some. The sample gives about 54,000 clones, about nine tenths of which show up once; around 7.2% is in the top ten. The data were taken from a study of blood T cell repertoires in COVID-19. At the level of the study: T cells, B-cell-depleted T cells, or PBMCs provided the cDNA or gDNA that served as material.

The clonotype was recovered from a woman aged 55-69 years with active or convalescent COVID-19. The sequencing sample was made of peripheral blood. V is TRBV2 and J is TRBJ1-1; maybe TRBD1 (5 bases). The CDR3 DNA reads TGTGCCAGCGACGAACCCCACAGGAAAGAGACTGAAGCTTTCTTT. Protein product: CASDEPHRKETEAFF. The full variable domain, with the rest looked up from reference TRBV2 and TRBJ1-1, is EPEVTQTPSHQVTQMGQEVILRCVPISNHLYFYWYRQILGQKVEFLVSFYNNEISEKSEIFDDQFSVERPDGSNFTLKIRSTKLEDSAMYFCASDEPHRKETEAFFGQGTRLTVV.